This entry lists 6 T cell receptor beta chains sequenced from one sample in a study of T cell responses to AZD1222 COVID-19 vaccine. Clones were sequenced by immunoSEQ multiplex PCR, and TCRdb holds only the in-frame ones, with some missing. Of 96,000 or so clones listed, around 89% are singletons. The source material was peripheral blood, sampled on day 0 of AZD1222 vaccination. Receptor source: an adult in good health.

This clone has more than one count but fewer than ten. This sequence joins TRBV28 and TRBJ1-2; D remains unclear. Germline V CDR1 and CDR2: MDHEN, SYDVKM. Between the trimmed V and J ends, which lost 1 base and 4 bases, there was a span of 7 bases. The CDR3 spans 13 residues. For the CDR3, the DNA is TGTGCCAGCAGTTTATATGAGGGCTATGGCTACACCTTC. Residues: CASSLYEGYGYTF.

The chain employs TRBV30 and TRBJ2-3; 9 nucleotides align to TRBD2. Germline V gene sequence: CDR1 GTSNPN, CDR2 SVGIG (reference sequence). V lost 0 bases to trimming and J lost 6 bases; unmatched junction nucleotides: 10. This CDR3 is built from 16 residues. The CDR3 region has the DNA TGTGCCTGGAGTGTATCTGTTAGCGGGGGACGGGATACGCAGTATTTT. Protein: CAWSVSVSGGRDTQYF.

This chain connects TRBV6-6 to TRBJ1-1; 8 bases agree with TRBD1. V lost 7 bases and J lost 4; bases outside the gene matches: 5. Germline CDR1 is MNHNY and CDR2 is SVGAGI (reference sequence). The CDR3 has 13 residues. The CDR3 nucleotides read TGTGCCAGCATCGACAGGGGAGGCACTGAAGCTTTCTTT. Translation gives CASIDRGGTEAFF.

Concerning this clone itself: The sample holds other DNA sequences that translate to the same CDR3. The CDR3 here is CASSLDRDGYTF. The DNA for the CDR3 is TGTGCCAGCAGCTTAGATAGAGATGGCTACACCTTC. The chain has TRBV7-9 and TRBJ1-2, with unresolved D. This CDR3 has 12 amino acids. The V gene's germline CDR1 is SEHNR and CDR2 FQNEAQ (reference sequence). The V end lost 1 base, the J end lost 6 bases, and 6 bases lay between the germline ends.

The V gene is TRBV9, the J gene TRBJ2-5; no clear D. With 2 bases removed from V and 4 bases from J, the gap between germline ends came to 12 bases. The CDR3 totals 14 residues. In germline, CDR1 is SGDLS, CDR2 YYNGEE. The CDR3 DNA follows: TGTGCCAGCAGCGTGTCGGGCAGCTCAGAGACCCAGTACTTC. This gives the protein CASSVSGSSETQYF.

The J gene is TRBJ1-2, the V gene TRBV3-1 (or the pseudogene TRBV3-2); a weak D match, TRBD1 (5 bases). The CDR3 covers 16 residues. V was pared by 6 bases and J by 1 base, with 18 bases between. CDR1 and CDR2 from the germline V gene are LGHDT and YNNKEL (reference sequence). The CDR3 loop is CASSLNVGGSNYGYTF. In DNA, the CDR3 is TGTGCCAGCAGTCTTAACGTGGGGGGAAGTAACTATGGCTACACCTTC.